The source of this T cell receptor (beta chain) is a study of T cells after yellow fever vaccination. Points from the study as a whole: Repertoires sorted by FACS could include abundant clonotypes that are contaminants from the bulk population. Most clones from primary vaccination resurfaced after the booster (96% CD4, approximately 87% CD8).

One entry per CDR3 protein, called by TCRdb with MiXCR from the 5' RACE reads. Of some 320,000 distinct CDR3 sequences listed, roughly 4.3% are singletons. This clonotype occurred a few times. What it binds is unknown. The TCR sequence derives from a man aged 18 to 30 who received the YFV17D yellow fever vaccine. The sequenced sample was PBMCs, obtained 5 days after the yellow fever booster vaccination.

The CDR3 DNA is TGTGCCAGCAGCAGCTGGGGATCCAAAAACATTCAGTACTTC. This gives the protein CASSSWGSKNIQYF. The chain combines TRBV5-4 with TRBJ2-4; D gene ambiguous. V lost 4 bases and J lost 2, with 10 bases in between. The CDR3 has 14 amino acids. CDR1 and CDR2 (germline): SGHNT, YYREEE (reference sequence).